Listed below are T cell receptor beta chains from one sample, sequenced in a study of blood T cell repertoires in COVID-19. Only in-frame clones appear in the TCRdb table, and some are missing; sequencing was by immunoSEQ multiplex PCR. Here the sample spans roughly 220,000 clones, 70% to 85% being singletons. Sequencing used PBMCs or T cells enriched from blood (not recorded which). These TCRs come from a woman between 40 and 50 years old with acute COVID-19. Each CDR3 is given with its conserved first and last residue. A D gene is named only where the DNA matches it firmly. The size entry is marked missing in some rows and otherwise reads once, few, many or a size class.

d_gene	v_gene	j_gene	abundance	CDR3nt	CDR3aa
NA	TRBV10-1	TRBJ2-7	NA	TGCGCCAGCAGTACCCGCCGGGGAGAGCAGTACTTC	CASSTRRGEQYF
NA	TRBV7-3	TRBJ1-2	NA	TGTGCCAGCAGCACAACCCCCGGACAGCCTAATGGCTACACCTTC	CASSTTPGQPNGYTF
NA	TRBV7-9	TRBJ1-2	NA	TGTGCCAGCAGCAAAAGTTCTTCCAGGGTGAACTATGGCTACACCTTC	CASSKSSSRVNYGYTF
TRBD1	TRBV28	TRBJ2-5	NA	TGTGCCAGCAGACAGATCACAGACAGGGCTGGTTTATGGACCCAGTACTTC	CASRQITDRAGLWTQYF
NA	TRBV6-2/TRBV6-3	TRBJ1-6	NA	TGTGCCAGCAGTTACGGGGGCTCGAACGTCCTGGCCCTCCACTTT	CASSYGGSNVLALHF
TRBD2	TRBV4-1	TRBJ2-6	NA	TGCGCCAGCAGCCCCCAGCGCCGGGCTAGCGGGGCTGGGGCCAACGTCCTGACTTTC	CASSPQRRASGAGANVLTF
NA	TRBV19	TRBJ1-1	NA	TGTGCCAGTAGTATAGAAGCCCTCACAGGGAACACTGAAGCTTTCTTT	CASSIEALTGNTEAFF
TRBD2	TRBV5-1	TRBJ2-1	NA	TGCGCCAGCAGCGTATCTCCGGGACTAAGTGGGGATGAGCAGTTCTTC	CASSVSPGLSGDEQFF
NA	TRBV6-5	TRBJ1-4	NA	TGTGCCAGCAAGGGGCAGGGGTATGGTGAAAAACTGTTTTTT	CASKGQGYGEKLFF
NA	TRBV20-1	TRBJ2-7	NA	TGCAGTGCTTCTCCACACAGGGAGCAGTACTTC	CSASPHREQYF
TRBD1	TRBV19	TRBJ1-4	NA	TGTGCCAGTAGACCTACAGGGGCTGCAACTAATGAAAAACTGTTTTTT	CASRPTGAATNEKLFF
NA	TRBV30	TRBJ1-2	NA	TGTGCCTGGATGAAACAGGTCGGGGGCTACACCTTC	CAWMKQVGGYTF
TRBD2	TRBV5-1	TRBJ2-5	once	TGCGCCAGCAGCTCGGGAGGGGGAGAGACCCAGTACTTC	CASSSGGGETQYF
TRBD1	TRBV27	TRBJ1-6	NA	TGTGCCAGCAGCCGACAGGGATTACCCCTCCACTTT	CASSRQGLPLHF
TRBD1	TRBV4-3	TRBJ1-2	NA	TGCGCCAGCAGCCACACTCAGACAGGGGAGTATGGCTACACCTTC	CASSHTQTGEYGYTF
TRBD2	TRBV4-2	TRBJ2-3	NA	TGTGCCAGCAGCCAAGATGCTAGCGGGGGGACAAACGGTTATACGCAGTATTTT	CASSQDASGGTNGYTQYF
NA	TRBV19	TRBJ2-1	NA	TGTGCCAGTAGGGCGGGGAGCTCCTACAATGAGCAGTTCTTC	CASRAGSSYNEQFF
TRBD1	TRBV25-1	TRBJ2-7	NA	TGTGCCAGCAGTTCGGGACAGGGGGAATCCTACGAGCAGTACTTC	CASSSGQGESYEQYF
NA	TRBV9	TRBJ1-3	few	TGTGCCAGCAGCGTAGCGACAGTCCCTGGAAACACCATATATTTT	CASSVATVPGNTIYF
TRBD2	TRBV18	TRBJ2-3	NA	TGTGCCAGCTCACCACTTAGCGGGGGTGGCGCAGATACGCAGTATTTT	CASSPLSGGGADTQYF
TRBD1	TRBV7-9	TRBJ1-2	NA	TGTGCCAGCAGAAGACCACAGGGGGCGCTCTCCTATGGCTACACCTTC	CASRRPQGALSYGYTF
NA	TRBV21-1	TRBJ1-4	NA	TGTGCCAGCAGCAAAGAGCCCGACATCCGTTTTGCAACTAATGAAAAACTGTTTTTT	CASSKEPDIRFATNEKLFF
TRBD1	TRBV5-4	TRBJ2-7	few	TGTGCCAGCAGTTCCGTGGGGAACAGGGGCGAGCAGTACTTC	CASSSVGNRGEQYF
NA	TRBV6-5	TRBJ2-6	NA	TGTGCCAGCATGGAAGGGGCTGGGGCCAACGTCCTGACTTTC	CASMEGAGANVLTF
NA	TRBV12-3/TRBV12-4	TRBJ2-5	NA	TGTGCCAGCAGTTTCTCAGGGTCGGAGACCCAGTACTTC	CASSFSGSETQYF
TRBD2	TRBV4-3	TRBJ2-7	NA	TGCGCCAGCAGCCAAGGGTTTGCGGGGGGGCTCTACGAGCAGTACTTC	CASSQGFAGGLYEQYF
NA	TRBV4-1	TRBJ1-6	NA	TGCGCCAGCAGCCAAGATTGGCAGGGAATACAATCACCCCTCCACTTT	CASSQDWQGIQSPLHF